This TCR beta chain was profiled in a study of T-cell reconstitution after alpha-beta-depleted transplantation in children. A TCRbeta library incorporating unique molecular identifiers was prepared. TCRdb ran MiXCR on the PCR reads and lists one entry per CDR3 protein. There are around 490,000 distinct CDR3 sequences in the sample; approximately 10% occur only once, and 14% lies in the top ten. The germline V gene encodes CDR1 SGHTA and CDR2 FQGNSA. Trimming took 5 bases from V and 6 from J, leaving 13 bases between them. The CDR3 loop spans 13 amino acids. The specimen was PBMCs, mostly from graft donor cells, collected 180 days after TCRalphabeta/CD19-depleted stem cell transplant. The receptor was isolated from a female patient between 2 and 15 years old who had a stem cell transplant for aplastic anemia, so the T cells may come from the graft donor. This chain uses TRBV7-2 with TRBJ2-5; D call uncertain. CDR3 amino acids: CASSPEPLQTQYF. CDR3 nucleotide sequence: TGTGCCAGCAGCCCCGAACCTCTCCAGACCCAGTACTTC.